Listed below are T cell receptor beta chains from one sample, sequenced in a study of radiotherapy plus CTLA-4 blockade in lung cancer. Sequencing was performed with immunoSEQ multiplex PCR; in TCRdb, only in-frame clones are kept and a portion is missing. This sample has more than 90,000 clones; about 77% occur once, and the top ten carry 4% to 6%. Sequencing used peripheral blood, obtained from a patient treated with radiotherapy plus ipilimumab. Source of these receptors: a human donor with non-small cell lung cancer who had a partial response to radiotherapy plus ipilimumab. CDR3s include the opening cysteine and the closing phenylalanine or tryptophan. The D gene is left open where the match is weak. Clone size is shown for a subset of rows, as once, few, many or a class of expanded clone.

abundance	v_gene	j_gene	d_gene	CDR3nt	CDR3aa
-	TRBV5-1	TRBJ2-5	TRBD1	TGCGCCAGCAGCTTGGGGACAGGAACTAAAGAGACCCAGTACTTC	CASSLGTGTKETQYF
-	TRBV9	TRBJ2-1	TRBD2	TGTGCCAGCAGCGGGACTAGCGGGAGTCAGGATGAGCAGTTCTTC	CASSGTSGSQDEQFF
-	TRBV6-1	TRBJ1-1	-	TGTGCCAGCAGTCTGGGACTAGGCACTGAAGCTTTCTTT	CASSLGLGTEAFF
-	TRBV28	TRBJ2-3	TRBD2	TGTGCCAGCAGTCCCGCGGGGGTGGCAGATACGCAGTATTTT	CASSPAGVADTQYF
many	TRBV29-1	TRBJ2-1	-	TGCAGCGTTGAAGAGGGGGCGTTGGAGCAGTTCTTC	CSVEEGALEQFF
once	TRBV5-1	TRBJ1-5	TRBD1	TGCGCCAGCAGCCCCGGGACAGGGAATTCTCAGCCCCAGCATTTT	CASSPGTGNSQPQHF
-	TRBV4-3	TRBJ2-1	-	TGCGCCAGCAGCCACAGGAGGTGGGAGAATGAGCAGTTCTTC	CASSHRRWENEQFF
-	TRBV5-5	TRBJ2-1	-	TGTGCCAGCAGCTTGGGGGGGACTCCGCAATTTGAGCAGTTCTTC	CASSLGGTPQFEQFF
-	TRBV11-2	TRBJ1-2	-	TGTGCCAGCAGCCCCAACCCCCCGTACTTGGATGGCTACACCTTC	CASSPNPPYLDGYTF
-	TRBV29-1	TRBJ2-2	TRBD1	TGCAGCGTTGATTTCGGGACAGGGTCCGGGGAGCTGTTTTTT	CSVDFGTGSGELFF
-	TRBV6-6	TRBJ1-4	-	TGTGCCAGCAGTTCCCCGGACAGACTCGATAATGAAAAACTGTTTTTT	CASSSPDRLDNEKLFF
once	TRBV7-2	TRBJ1-5	-	TGTGCCAGCAGCCCCACAGGAAGCAATCAGCCCCAGCATTTT	CASSPTGSNQPQHF
few	TRBV5-5	TRBJ1-4	-	TGTGCCAGCAGCCCCCTCCTACAGGGAGCACGTGAAAAACTGTTTTTT	CASSPLLQGAREKLFF
-	TRBV10-3	TRBJ1-5	-	TGTGCCATCAGTGACAACGGGAATCAGCCCCAGCATTTT	CAISDNGNQPQHF
-	TRBV11-2	TRBJ1-5	TRBD1	TGTGCCAGCAGCCGGACAGGGGGCAATCAGCCCCAGCATTTT	CASSRTGGNQPQHF
-	TRBV6-5	TRBJ1-1	-	TGTGCCAGCACCCACTATGAGGGCAAGGCTTTCTTT	CASTHYEGKAFF
-	TRBV5-4	TRBJ2-3	TRBD2	TGTGCCAGCAGCCTGGGACTAGCGGGAGACGGAGATACGCAGTATTTT	CASSLGLAGDGDTQYF
-	TRBV5-1	TRBJ2-3	-	TGCGCCAGCAGCTTGCTCTCCAGTGGTAGGGGAGATACGCAGTATTTT	CASSLLSSGRGDTQYF
-	TRBV2	TRBJ1-2	-	TGTGCCAGCAGTGACCAGGGGCCCATCTATGGCTACACCTTC	CASSDQGPIYGYTF
-	TRBV5-3	TRBJ1-5	-	TGTGCCAGCCACGGACTGCCGGATTGGCCCCAGCATTTT	CASHGLPDWPQHF
-	TRBV19	TRBJ1-1	TRBD1	TGTGCCAGTAGACGGGACAGGCAGAACACTGAAGCTTTCTTT	CASRRDRQNTEAFF
-	TRBV4-2	TRBJ2-7	TRBD1	TGTGCCAGCAGCCAGGAGACAGGGACGTCATCCTACGAGCAGTACTTC	CASSQETGTSSYEQYF
few	TRBV7-2	TRBJ1-2	TRBD1	TGTGCCAGCAGCTCGAGGACAGGGGGCGCCTATGGCTACACCTTC	CASSSRTGGAYGYTF
-	TRBV5-6	TRBJ1-2	-	TGTGCCAGCAGCCCGATTGGAGGATTGTTGGGTGGCTACACCTTC	CASSPIGGLLGGYTF
-	TRBV19	TRBJ1-4	TRBD1	TGTGCCAGTAGTGCCCGGACAGGGGCAAAACTGTTTTTT	CASSARTGAKLFF
-	TRBV9	TRBJ1-1	-	TGTGCCAGCAGCGTAGCGGGGGGCGGGAACACTGAAGCTTTCTTT	CASSVAGGGNTEAFF
-	TRBV2	TRBJ1-4	TRBD1	TGTGCCAGCAGTGACAGACAGGGGGCGGAAAAACTGTTTTTT	CASSDRQGAEKLFF
-	TRBV30	TRBJ1-4	-	TGTGCCTGGAGCCCCCCCCCACAGGGAGTAGAAAAACTGTTTTTT	CAWSPPPQGVEKLFF
many	TRBV10-3	TRBJ2-2	-	TGTGCCACGACGCCGGAGACTTTTGTGAACACCGGGGAGCTGTTTTTT	CATTPETFVNTGELFF
-	TRBV6-5	TRBJ2-2	-	TGTGCCACCGGTTTCCCCGGGGAGCTGTTTTTT	CATGFPGELFF
-	TRBV4-3	TRBJ2-1	-	TGCGCCAGCAGCCAAGAAGCGGCCGTGAGGTACAATGAGCAGTTCTTC	CASSQEAAVRYNEQFF
-	TRBV29-1	TRBJ1-4	-	TGCAGCGTTGCACCCAGACTAAATAATGAAAAACTGTTTTTT	CSVAPRLNNEKLFF
-	TRBV27	TRBJ2-5	-	TGTGCCAGCAGTTTATGGGCAGATGGCGTGACCCAGTACTTC	CASSLWADGVTQYF
-	TRBV7-6	TRBJ2-3	TRBD2	TGTGCCAGCAGCTTAGCCCCAGCGGGAGGGCCCACAGATACGCAGTATTTT	CASSLAPAGGPTDTQYF
-	TRBV6-6	TRBJ2-5	TRBD2	TGTGCCAGCAGTTTCTTAGCGGGAATTGTAGAGACCCAGTACTTC	CASSFLAGIVETQYF
-	TRBV6-5	TRBJ1-3	-	TGTGCCAGCAGAGCTAGCGGGGGGCACGGAAACACCATATATTTT	CASRASGGHGNTIYF
-	TRBV7-6	TRBJ1-1	TRBD1	TGTGCCAGCAGTCAGGGGGCGCGGACTGAAGCTTTCTTT	CASSQGARTEAFF
-	TRBV27	TRBJ2-2	TRBD1	TGTGCCAGCAGACCGGCCGGGACAGGGGTTGGCGGGGAGCTGTTTTTT	CASRPAGTGVGGELFF
-	TRBV6-5	TRBJ1-5	-	TGTGCCAGCAGTTTACAGCAAAATCAGCCCCAGCATTTT	CASSLQQNQPQHF
-	TRBV5-1	TRBJ2-3	-	TGCGCCAGCAGCCGCGGGCCTAGCACAGATACGCAGTATTTT	CASSRGPSTDTQYF
once	TRBV23-1	TRBJ2-1	TRBD1	TGCGCCAGCAGTCAGGTTATAGGTGGGACAGGGGCGGGAGATGAGCAGTTCTTC	CASSQVIGGTGAGDEQFF
-	TRBV19	TRBJ2-2	-	TGTGCCAGTAGTGAAGGACAACATAACACCGGGGAGCTGTTTTTT	CASSEGQHNTGELFF
-	TRBV28	TRBJ2-3	-	TGTGCCAGCAGGGGACTGAACACACCGAAATTCGTCACAGATACGCAGTATTTT	CASRGLNTPKFVTDTQYF